This passage covers 10 T cell receptor beta chains from one sample sequenced in a study of T cells in Graves' hyperthyroidism and ophthalmopathy. Amplified regions were TCR beta CDR3 sequences from RNA transcripts. In the first-round RT-PCR of the TCR CDR3, the HTBI primer set was used. Via MiXCR, TCRdb re-called the multiplex PCR reads, giving one row per CDR3 protein. This sample has some 440,000 distinct CDR3 sequences, with around a sixth found just once. The sequenced sample consisted of blood. Receptors were obtained from a woman between 18 and 30 years old with Graves' hyperthyroidism.

This clonotype has a count of ten or more. The chain recombines TRBV29-1 with TRBJ2-3; 9 nucleotides match TRBD1. The germline V gene has CDR1 SQVTM and CDR2 ANQGSEA. This CDR3 comprises 14 residues. The trim removed 6 bases at V and 1 base at J, leaving 5 bases unmatched. The CDR3 is CSVDRTGGTDTQYF. The CDR3 DNA reads as TGCAGCGTAGATCGGACAGGGGGCACAGATACGCAGTATTTT.

There are a few counts of this clonotype. The J gene is TRBJ2-7, the V gene TRBV20-1; no reliable D call. Deletions cut 6 bases from V and 3 bases from J, with 12 bases between. Germline V lookup: CDR1 DFQATT, CDR2 SNEGSKA (reference sequence). The CDR3 is made up of 12 amino acids. This CDR3 reads CSAEHGDYEQYF. DNA for the CDR3: TGCAGTGCGGAGCATGGGGACTACGAGCAGTACTTC.

This clonotype was seen at least ten times. The chain recombines TRBV28 with TRBJ1-2, with D maybe TRBD1 (5 bases). Trimming took off 6 bases at V and 4 bases at J, with 15 bases between the two ends. The CDR3 consists of 14 residues. Germline-derived CDR1 and CDR2 are MDHEN and SYDVKM. CDR3 nucleotide sequence: TGTGCCAGCAGCCCGGCGGGGACTATCTATGGCTACACCTTC. It codes for CASSPAGTIYGYTF.

A few counts support this clonotype. The rearrangement joins TRBV24-1 to TRBJ1-5; 11 bases agree with TRBD1. The germline gives CDR1 KGHDR, CDR2 SFDVKD. This CDR3 is built from 13 residues. The V segment lost 9 bases and the J segment 8 bases; nucleotides outside the gene matches: 5. CDR3 region: CATGQGAFEPQHF. The CDR3 region has the DNA TGTGCCACCGGACAGGGGGCGTTTGAGCCCCAGCATTTT.

This clonotype appeared a few times. The chain employs TRBV4-1 and TRBJ1-2; D is unclear. The V end lost 6 bases, the J end lost 3 bases, and 8 bases lay between the germline ends. This CDR3 is 12 amino acids long. Germline assignment: CDR1 MGHRA and CDR2 YSYEKL. In DNA form, the CDR3 reads TGCGCCAGCAGGGGTGAATACTATGGCTACACCTTC. Translated: CASRGEYYGYTF.

This clonotype occurred many times. The chain employs TRBV7-3 and TRBJ2-5; 8 bases match TRBD2. V was clipped by 6 bases and J by 9 bases; unmatched bases: 9. CDR3 length: 13 amino acids. In germline, CDR1 is SGHTA, CDR2 FQGTGA. CDR3 nucleotide sequence: TGTGCCAGCAGTCCTAATAGCGGGGCGGCCCAGTACTTC. Its protein is CASSPNSGAAQYF.

The rearrangement links TRBV5-1 to TRBJ1-4; no clear D. The V gene's germline CDR1 is SGHRS and CDR2 YFSETQ. The V gene lost 0 bases and the J gene lost 0 bases, with 12 bases spanning the gap. The CDR3 length is 17 residues. CDR3 amino acids: CASSLVVRSTTNEKLFF. The CDR3 DNA sequence: TGCGCCAGCAGCTTGGTCGTCAGAAGTACAACTAATGAAAAACTGTTTTTT.

There are many counts of this clonotype. The chain employs TRBV3-1 and TRBJ2-7; 7 positions match TRBD2. This CDR3 comprises 16 residues. The germline gives CDR1 LGHDT, CDR2 YNNKEL (reference sequence). Trimming cost V 4 bases and J 6 bases; bases outside gene matches: 15. The CDR3 is CASSLRGGREESEQYF. The CDR3 nucleotides read TGTGCCAGCAGCCTCCGTGGAGGGAGGGAAGAATCCGAGCAGTACTTC.

The J gene is TRBJ1-2, the V gene TRBV29-1; maybe TRBD1 (6 bases). CDR3 length equals 15 residues. The V and J ends lost 3 bases and 4 bases respectively, with 18 bases between them. Germline V gene lookup returns CDR1 SQVTM and CDR2 ANQGSEA. This chain's CDR3 is CSVEKRSGGPYGYTF. CDR3 nucleotides: TGCAGCGTTGAGAAGCGGTCTGGGGGGCCCTATGGCTACACCTTC.

This clonotype was seen at least ten times. The chain has TRBV20-1 and TRBJ1-2, with D unresolved. The germline gives CDR1 DFQATT, CDR2 SNEGSKA (reference sequence). The CDR3 covers 11 residues. Trimming removed 6 bases at V and 5 bases at J, with 10 bases between. CDR3 amino acids: CSAERSYGYTF. The CDR3 DNA reads TGCAGTGCAGAACGGAGTTATGGCTACACCTTC.